The T cell receptor (beta chain) described here comes from a study of breast tumors, draining lymph nodes, adjacent tissues. Findings of the study overall: Tumor TCR diversity was below lymph nodes but above nontumor tissue. Tumor T cell lymph node origin was a supported hypothesis, not proven. Tumor and nontumor repertoires were significantly more similar in luminal-like than in basal-like breast cancer.

Breast cancer patients provided tissue from their axillary draining lymph nodes. TCRdb re-called the multiplex PCR reads with MiXCR, one entry per CDR3 protein. The sample lists tens of thousands of distinct CDR3 sequences; approximately 19% were seen once. V was shortened by 0 bases and J by 4 bases, with 13 bases between the two germline ends. The CDR3 has 15 residues. Per germline, CDR1 LGHNA and CDR2 YSLEER. This clonotype was recorded many times. Its specificity is not known. This sequence originates from a female donor with breast cancer. Some clones in this sample may be carry-over from other donors' samples. The rearrangement links TRBV4-3 to TRBJ2-7, with a possible D match to TRBD1 (7 bases). The sequencing input was axillary lymph node tissue. The CDR3 reads CASSQDAGGSYEQYF. CDR3 bases: TGCGCCAGCAGCCAAGACGCAGGGGGGTCTTACGAGCAGTACTTC.